This T cell receptor beta chain emerged from a study of CD8+ T cells in alopecia areata. Study-wide context: Treatment of the treated patients consisted of oral tofacitinib, 5 to 10 mg twice daily. Severity in treated patients was scored by percentage of scalp area affected. Findings of the study overall: As there was one nonresponder, how baseline CD8+ expansion relates to response remains uncertain.

The CDR3 runs 16 residues. The germline gives CDR1 SEHNR, CDR2 FQNEAQ (reference sequence). V gave up 1 base and J gave up 1 base; unmatched junction bases: 6. Treatment given: oral pan-JAK inhibitor, 5-10 mg twice daily. Lesional scalp tissue (obtained by punch biopsy) and peripheral blood were collected from alopecia areata patients. In the case of this clone: Its specificity is not known.

cDNA serving as the sequencing template came from extracted, reverse transcribed RNA. Profiling relied on immunoSEQ multiplex PCR, and the TCRdb table lists in-frame clones only, not all of them. This repertoire shows around 160,000 clones, less than 70% found once; its top ten account for 13% to 15%. This clonotype originated in a human donor with alopecia areata. The material was CD4+ T cells sorted from blood, obtained at week 24, from a patient treated with tofacitinib. The chain uses TRBV7-9 and TRBJ2-5; 7 bases fit TRBD1. The CDR3 region is CASSLGTGSGQETQYF. Here the CDR3 DNA reads TGTGCCAGCAGCTTAGGGACAGGATCAGGCCAAGAGACCCAGTACTTC.